Following are 4 T cell receptor beta chains from one sample sequenced in a study of blood T cell repertoires in COVID-19. Assay: immunoSEQ multiplex PCR; the TCRdb copy retains only in-frame clones and omits some. The sample lists 250,000 to 300,000 clones, approximately 89% seen once, with about 2% in the top ten. The sequencing input was PBMCs or T cells enriched from blood (not recorded which). The receptors were sampled from a woman aged 55-69 years who had recovered from COVID-19.

The chain combines TRBV9 with TRBJ1-2; 9 bases agree with TRBD1. The germline V gene encodes CDR1 SGDLS and CDR2 YYNGEE. J lost 3 bases, V lost 3 bases, and 9 bases had no gene match. CDR3 length: 16 amino acids. The CDR3 DNA follows: TGTGCCAGCAGCGAGAGAGATTGGACAGGGGACTATGGCTACACCTTC. This sequence encodes CASSERDWTGDYGYTF. The variable domain in full, completed from reference TRBV9 and TRBJ1-2, reads DSGVTQTPKHLITATGQRVTLRCSPRSGDLSVYWYQQSLDQGLQFLIQYYNGEERAKGNILERFSAQQFPDLHSELNLSSLELGDSALYFCASSERDWTGDYGYTFGSGTRLTVV.

The V gene is TRBV19, the J gene TRBJ1-5; TRBD1 is a possible D gene (6 bases). Trimming took off 7 bases at V and 5 bases at J, with 18 bases between the two ends. The CDR3 loop spans 15 amino acids. Germline CDR1 and CDR2: LNHDA and SQIVND (reference sequence). This CDR3 is CASTIVGQHYQPQHF. In nucleotides, the CDR3 is TGTGCCAGTACCATCGTAGGACAGCATTATCAGCCCCAGCATTTT.

J is TRBJ2-1 and V is TRBV4-2; possible D gene TRBD1, 7 bases. Trimming took 0 bases from V and 7 from J, leaving 16 bases between them. This CDR3 has 16 amino acids. In germline, CDR1 is LGHNA, CDR2 YNFKEQ. CDR3 loop: CASSQDRGTVWNEQFF. Written as DNA, the CDR3 is TGTGCCAGCAGCCAAGATCGCGGGACAGTATGGAATGAGCAGTTCTTC.

The chain couples TRBV5-1 to TRBJ2-5; D might be TRBD2 (5 bases). The CDR3 is 14 residues long. From germline, CDR1 is SGHRS and CDR2 YFSETQ. Trimming removed 9 bases at V and 1 base at J, with 16 bases between. In DNA, the CDR3 is TGCGCCACCCACGAGGGTAGCACCCAAGAGACCCAGTACTTC. Its protein is CATHEGSTQETQYF. The entire variable domain, with the rest obtained from reference TRBV5-1 and TRBJ2-5, is as follows: KAGVTQTPRYLIKTRGQQVTLSCSPISGHRSVSWYQQTPGQGLQFLFEYFSETQRNKGNFPGRFSGRQFSNSRSEMNVSTLELGDSALYLCATHEGSTQETQYFGPGTRLLVL.